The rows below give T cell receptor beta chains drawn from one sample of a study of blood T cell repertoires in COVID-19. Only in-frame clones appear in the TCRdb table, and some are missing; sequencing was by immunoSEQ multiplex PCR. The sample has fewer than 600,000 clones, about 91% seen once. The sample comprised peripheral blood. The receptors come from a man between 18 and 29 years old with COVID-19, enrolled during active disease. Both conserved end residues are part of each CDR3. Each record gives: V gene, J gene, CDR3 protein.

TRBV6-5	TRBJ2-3	CASVKLRSTDTQYF
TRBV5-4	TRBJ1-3	CASSLTGGSGNTIYF
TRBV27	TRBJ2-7	CASSLSPGTSFYEQYF
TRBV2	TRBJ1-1	CASSYGQGVAAFF
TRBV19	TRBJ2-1	CASQGLSSYNEQFF
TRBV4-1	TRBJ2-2	CASSKGTQNTGELFF
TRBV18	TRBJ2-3	CASSPLSSRGRAKDTQYF
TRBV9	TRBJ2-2	CASSARSAGELFF
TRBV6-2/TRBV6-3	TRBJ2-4	CASSQFAGGRDIQYF
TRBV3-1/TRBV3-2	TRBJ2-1	CASSTRLAGVNEQFF
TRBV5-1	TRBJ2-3	CASSTTGDSTDTQYF
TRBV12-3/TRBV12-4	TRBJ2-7	CASSFRSYEQYF
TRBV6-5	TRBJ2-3	CASSSVAGVFTDTQYF
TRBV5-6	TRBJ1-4	CASSSGTGIEKLFF
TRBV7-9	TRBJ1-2	CASSTVVQGARNYGYTF
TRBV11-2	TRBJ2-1	CASSLANRPGVDEQFF
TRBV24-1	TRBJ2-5	CATGDRQGGQETQYF
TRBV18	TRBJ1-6	CASSPTETYSPLHF
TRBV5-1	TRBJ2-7	CASREDRGHEQYF
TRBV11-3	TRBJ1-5	CASTQYRATSNDNQPQHF
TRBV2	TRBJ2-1	CASKDRASEQFF
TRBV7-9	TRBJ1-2	CASSLGGSRGYGYTF